Detailed here is one TCR beta chain. Clinical history as reported by participants underpinned cohort assignment. The assay was immunoSEQ multiplex PCR, and TCRdb's table has in-frame clones only and misses some. The data contain around 200,000 clones, approximately 85% of them singletons. The data were obtained in a study of blood T cell repertoires in COVID-19. Study context: The origin of the acute and convalescent COVID-19 samples was the United States, Italy and Spain.

V lost 7 bases, J lost 2 bases, and 2 bases stayed unmatched. The CDR3 totals 12 residues. Per the germline V gene, CDR1 is MDHEN and CDR2 is SYDVKM. Sequenced input: PBMCs or T cells enriched from blood (not recorded which). The source is a man aged 35-49 years with acute COVID-19. This chain links TRBV28 with TRBJ2-7; TRBD1 agrees at 7 bases. The CDR3 DNA reads TGTGCCAGCACGACAGGGCCCTACGAGCAGTACTTC. It is translated as CASTTGPYEQYF.